The 23 T cell receptor beta chains below come from one sample, sequenced in a study of OX40 agonist ivuxolimab in advanced cancers. Data came from immunoSEQ multiplex PCR; TCRdb stores just in-frame clones and leaves some out. The data hold roughly 95,000 clones, with 70% to 90% observed a single time. The sample in question was CD4+ or CD8+ T cells sorted from blood, obtained in a trial of the OX40 agonist ivuxolimab. These receptors were collected from an adult with an advanced solid tumor such as melanoma, head and neck, liver or kidney cancer.

A single count supports this clone. The J gene is TRBJ2-7, the V gene TRBV5-4; TRBD2 might be the D (6 bases). CDR3 length equals 16 residues. CDR1 is SGHNT and CDR2 is YYREEE in the germline V gene (reference sequence). Deletions cut 4 bases from V and 2 bases from J, with 19 bases between. Here the CDR3 reads CASSGRNMEGTYEQYF. CDR3 DNA: TGTGCCAGCAGCGGGCGGAATATGGAGGGAACCTACGAGCAGTACTTC.

V and J are TRBV27 and TRBJ2-3; D not resolved. This CDR3 contains 16 residues. V lost 4 bases to trimming and J lost 3 bases, with 17 bases between them. CDR1 is MNHEY and CDR2 is SMNVEV in the germline V gene (reference sequence). The CDR3 sequence is CASSSHGPKRTDTQYF. For the CDR3, the DNA is TGTGCCAGCAGTTCCCACGGGCCTAAGAGGACAGATACGCAGTATTTT.

The J gene is TRBJ2-7, the V gene TRBV6-1; a possible D gene is TRBD1 (6 bases). V was pared by 4 bases and J by 0 bases, with 22 bases between. The CDR3 extends over 18 amino acids. Germline V gives CDR1 MNHNS, CDR2 SASEGT. CDR3 region: CASSARTVLTKSSYEQYF. In DNA form, the CDR3 reads TGTGCCAGCAGTGCCCGGACAGTCCTGACCAAGAGCTCCTACGAGCAGTACTTC.

The V and J genes are TRBV5-1 and TRBJ1-1; 8 bases map to TRBD1. CDR3 length: 15 amino acids. The ends lost 8 bases at V and 0 bases at J; junction bases unmatched: 9. CDR1 and CDR2 (germline): SGHRS, YFSETQ. The CDR3 here is CASRRTGSMNTEAFF. CDR3 DNA: TGCGCCAGTAGACGGACAGGGTCTATGAACACTGAAGCTTTCTTT.

In nucleotides, the CDR3 is TGTGCCAGCAGCTTAGGGGCCTGGCAAGAGACCCAGTACTTC. This sequence encodes CASSLGAWQETQYF. The rearrangement joins TRBV7-2 to TRBJ2-5, with D unresolved. Germline CDR1 is SGHTA and CDR2 is FQGNSA. V was trimmed by 1 base and J by 2 bases, leaving 8 bases between them. This CDR3 comprises 14 residues.

The J gene is TRBJ2-2, the V gene TRBV7-9; maybe TRBD2 (6 bases). Trimming pared 5 bases from V and 3 bases from J, leaving 13 bases between. The germline V gene encodes CDR1 SEHNR and CDR2 FQNEAQ (reference sequence). The CDR3 contains 15 residues. The CDR3 DNA is TGTGCCAGCAGCCCAGGCCAGCGGGACACCGGGGAGCTGTTTTTT. Amino acid sequence: CASSPGQRDTGELFF.

This chain joins TRBV5-1 and TRBJ2-5; possible D gene TRBD1, 5 bases. V was shortened by 10 bases and J by 5 bases, with 27 bases between the two germline ends. CDR3 length: 16 residues. The germline V gene has CDR1 SGHRS and CDR2 YFSETQ. CDR3 amino acids: CAGPQVLQAPQETQYF. CDR3 nucleotides: TGCGCCGGCCCGCAGGTACTACAGGCCCCACAGGAGACCCAGTACTTC.

This rearrangement joins TRBV27 to TRBJ1-2; the D is unclear. The V gene's germline CDR1 is MNHEY and CDR2 SMNVEV (reference sequence). The CDR3 extends over 13 amino acids. Trimming pared 2 bases from V and 5 bases from J, leaving 9 bases between. The CDR3 sequence is CASSLNTEYGYTF. For the CDR3, the DNA is TGTGCCAGCAGTTTAAACACGGAGTATGGCTACACCTTC.

The V call is TRBV10-3, the J call TRBJ2-7; the match to TRBD2 covers 8 bases. There are 14 residues in the CDR3. V lost 4 bases, J lost 2 bases, and 4 bases stayed unmatched. CDR1 is ENHRY, CDR2 SYGVKD, per germline. CDR3 nucleotide sequence: TGTGCCATCAGTGTTACGGGAGGGACCTACGAGCAGTACTTC. Its protein is CAISVTGGTYEQYF.

The J gene is TRBJ2-7, the V gene TRBV5-1; 8 positions agree with TRBD1. CDR1 SGHRS and CDR2 YFSETQ come from the germline V gene. The CDR3 has 14 amino acids. J gave up 5 bases and V 2 bases, and 6 bases lay outside the gene matches. Written as DNA, the CDR3 is TGCGCCAGCAGCTTCCAGGGGGCCGCCGACGAGCAGTACTTC. Translated: CASSFQGAADEQYF.

This sequence joins TRBV6-1 and TRBJ1-5, with 7 bases aligning to TRBD1. There are 15 residues in the CDR3. V lost 4 bases to trimming and J lost 3 bases; unmatched junction nucleotides: 6. Germline V gene lookup returns CDR1 MNHNS and CDR2 SASEGT. The CDR3 DNA follows: TGTGCCAGCAGTGGCGGGACAGCCAACAATCAGCCCCAGCATTTT. Protein: CASSGGTANNQPQHF.

The chain has TRBV28 and TRBJ2-3; weak D call: TRBD2 (5 bases). Germline V lookup: CDR1 MDHEN, CDR2 SYDVKM. The V end lost 5 bases, the J end lost 2 bases, and 17 bases lay between the germline ends. This CDR3 is 16 amino acids long. The CDR3 DNA follows: TGTGCCAGCAGTCTCAACTTGGGAGCCATCACAGATACGCAGTATTTT. This encodes CASSLNLGAITDTQYF.

CDR3 nucleotide sequence: TGTGCCAGCAGTCCCGAACGGGGCGGGAGAAATGCCTACGAGCAGTACTTC. Residues: CASSPERGGRNAYEQYF. The chain carries TRBV2 and TRBJ2-7; 7 positions agree with TRBD2. The J segment lost 2 bases and the V segment lost 5 bases, leaving 15 bases of the junction unmatched. Germline V lookup: CDR1 SNHLY, CDR2 FYNNEI. The CDR3 covers 17 residues.

The chain combines TRBV28 with TRBJ1-1; 7 bases agree with TRBD1. J gave up 1 base and V 8 bases, and 10 bases lay outside the gene matches. CDR3 size: 15 residues. Germline V gene data show CDR1 as MDHEN and CDR2 as SYDVKM. Here the CDR3 reads CASETGQGENTEAFF. The CDR3 DNA sequence: TGTGCCAGCGAAACGGGTCAGGGGGAGAACACTGAAGCTTTCTTT.

The chain combines TRBV5-4 with TRBJ2-1; TRBD1 is a possible D gene (5 bases). CDR3 size: 13 residues. V was pared by 4 bases and J by 0 bases, with 5 bases between. Germline lookup yields CDR1 SGHNT and CDR2 YYREEE (reference sequence). The chain's CDR3 is CASSRGSYNEQFF. In nucleotides, the CDR3 is TGTGCCAGCAGCAGGGGCTCCTACAATGAGCAGTTCTTC.

The chain carries TRBV2 and TRBJ2-7; D could derive from TRBD1 or TRBD2 (5 bases each). Germline CDR1 reads SNHLY; CDR2 reads FYNNEI. CDR3 length equals 15 residues. The V end was cut by 6 bases, the J end by 0 bases, with 15 bases between. CDR3 in DNA: TGTGCCAGCAGCTCGACCGGGACCGTCTCCTACGAGCAGTACTTC. Protein: CASSSTGTVSYEQYF. The whole variable domain, remainder taken from reference TRBV2 and TRBJ2-7, is EPEVTQTPSHQVTQMGQEVILRCVPISNHLYFYWYRQILGQKVEFLVSFYNNEISEKSEIFDDQFSVERPDGSNFTLKIRSTKLEDSAMYFCASSSTGTVSYEQYFGPGTRLTVT.

CDR3 sequence (DNA): TGCGCCAGCAGCTTCGCCACAGGGGGGAGTACTGAAGCTTTCTTT. This codes for CASSFATGGSTEAFF. J is TRBJ1-1 and V is TRBV5-1, with 8 nucleotides matching TRBD1. Germline V lookup: CDR1 SGHRS, CDR2 YFSETQ. This CDR3 contains 15 residues. V shed 2 bases, J shed 5 bases, and the junction held 8 bases outside the gene matches.

The chain links TRBV29-1 to TRBJ1-1; D may be TRBD1 (5 bases). Germline CDR1 is SQVTM and CDR2 is ANQGSEA. With 4 bases removed from V and 6 bases from J, the gap between germline ends came to 18 bases. CDR3 size: 14 residues. CDR3: CSVVSGGVYPEAFF. The CDR3 DNA reads as TGCAGCGTTGTATCTGGAGGGGTCTACCCTGAAGCTTTCTTT.

The genes are TRBV7-8 and TRBJ2-5; perhaps TRBD1 as D (6 bases). The germline gives CDR1 SGHVS, CDR2 FQNEAQ. With 0 bases removed from V and 2 bases from J, the gap between germline ends came to 10 bases. The length of the CDR3 is 15 residues. The DNA for the CDR3 is TGTGCCAGCAGCTTAGCGTCAGGGGAACAAGAGACCCAGTACTTC. Its translation is CASSLASGEQETQYF.

The chain uses TRBV15 and TRBJ1-6; the D gene is possibly TRBD1 (6 bases). This CDR3 has 14 residues. The V end was cut by 1 base, the J end by 9 bases, with 10 bases between. Germline V gene sequence: CDR1 LNHNV, CDR2 YYDKDF (reference sequence). The CDR3 DNA follows: TGTGCCACCAGCAGAGGGGGGGCAAGTTCACCCCTCCACTTT. Residues: CATSRGGASSPLHF.

This clone was seen only once. The chain employs TRBV7-3 and TRBJ2-3, with D unclear. The V end was cut by 2 bases, the J end by 3 bases, with 12 bases between. The germline CDR1 and CDR2 sequences are SGHTA and FQGTGA. This CDR3 has 15 residues. This CDR3 reads CASSLLGIGTDTQYF. CDR3 DNA: TGTGCCAGCAGCTTATTGGGGATAGGTACAGATACGCAGTATTTT.

The chain couples TRBV28 to TRBJ2-7; D is unresolved. CDR3 length equals 15 residues. Trimming took 5 bases from V and 0 from J, leaving 14 bases between them. Germline V gene lookup returns CDR1 MDHEN and CDR2 SYDVKM. This chain's CDR3 is CASSPSSSISYEQYF. The CDR3 DNA reads as TGTGCCAGCAGTCCCTCCTCATCAATCTCCTACGAGCAGTACTTC.

V gene TRBV28 combines with J gene TRBJ2-3, with 9 bases matching TRBD2. Germline CDR1 is MDHEN and CDR2 is SYDVKM. The V gene end was trimmed by 3 bases and the J gene end by 8 bases; junction bases not matched to a gene: 9. This CDR3 has 15 residues. CDR3 nucleotides: TGTGCCAGCAGTTTCGGCGGGAGGGCCTTCGCTACGCAGTATTTT. Translated: CASSFGGRAFATQYF.